The clone carrying this T cell receptor (beta chain) came up a few times. The data belong to a study of early T cells in non-severe SARS-CoV-2 infection. Overall study: Bulk RNA from unsorted whole blood was sequenced; chains were unpaired.

Each CDR3 protein gets one entry after TCRdb re-called the 5' RACE reads with MiXCR. Altogether about 77,000 distinct CDR3 sequences are present, approximately 16% being singletons, with the ten largest covering 2.9%. V was cut by 3 bases and J by 11 bases, with 21 bases left in between. Germline values: CDR1 SGDLS, CDR2 YYNGEE. CDR3 length: 15 residues. Sequenced input: whole blood. J is TRBJ2-1 and V is TRBV9; D is tentatively TRBD1 or TRBD2 (6 bases each). This receptor was obtained from an adult who was a healthcare worker with PCR-confirmed SARS-CoV-2 infection or an uninfected control (not recorded which). The CDR3 DNA is TGTGCCAGCAGCGAGAGGGGGGACTCCTCCGGGAAGCAGTTCTTC. Its translation: CASSERGDSSGKQFF. The whole variable domain, remainder taken from reference TRBV9 and TRBJ2-1, is DSGVTQTPKHLITATGQRVTLRCSPRSGDLSVYWYQQSLDQGLQFLIQYYNGEERAKGNILERFSAQQFPDLHSELNLSSLELGDSALYFCASSERGDSSGKQFFGPGTRLTVL.